Many counts were recorded for the clone carrying this T cell receptor (beta chain). The data belong to a study of T cells in Graves' hyperthyroidism and ophthalmopathy. Researchers amplified the TCR beta CDR3 regions from RNA transcripts. The HTBI primer set drove a first-round RT-PCR of the TCR CDR3. TCRdb passed the multiplex PCR reads through MiXCR, listing each CDR3 protein once. The table lists about 400,000 distinct CDR3 sequences, around 15% of them singletons. The CDR3 covers 13 residues. CDR1 is MNHNS and CDR2 is SASEGT in the germline V gene. The germline V and J ends were trimmed by 8 bases and 1 base, with 11 bases remaining between them.

This sequence was found in a man aged 45 to 65 with Graves' ophthalmopathy. Sequencing was carried out using blood. The chain employs TRBV6-1 and TRBJ1-1; no definite D call. The CDR3 DNA follows: TGTGCCAGCGGGAGTGGTTCGAACACTGAAGCTTTCTTT. Protein: CASGSGSNTEAFF.